The 24 T cell receptor beta chains below all came from one sample that was sequenced in a study of shared clonotypes between healthy human individuals. Here immunoSEQ multiplex PCR was the method, and the copy in TCRdb shows in-frame clones only, minus some. The data hold over 2 million clones, with roughly 95% observed a single time. The sample comprised naive CD4+ T cells sorted from blood. The subset here: CD45RA+ positively selected. These receptors were obtained from a man in his late teens or twenties in good health.

The rearrangement links TRBV7-9 to TRBJ2-5; D unresolved. The V gene's germline CDR1 is SEHNR and CDR2 FQNEAQ (reference sequence). Between the trimmed V and J ends, which lost 1 base and 4 bases, there was a span of 7 bases. This CDR3 has 13 residues. The CDR3 region is CASSLEGIETQYF. As DNA, the CDR3 is TGTGCCAGCAGCTTAGAGGGTATAGAGACCCAGTACTTC.

The V call is TRBV7-9, the J call TRBJ2-5, with 8 bases aligning to TRBD2. CDR1 and CDR2 from the germline V gene are SEHNR and FQNEAQ (reference sequence). The CDR3 has 13 amino acids. With 10 bases clipped from V and 1 base from J, the junction kept 5 bases outside the gene matches. The CDR3 here is CATSTSAQETQYF. The CDR3 DNA follows: TGTGCCACCTCGACTAGCGCCCAAGAGACCCAGTACTTC.

The genes are TRBV21-1 and TRBJ2-1; the table's D gene call, TRBD2, was not cross checked with the DNA. TRBV21-1 is noted as a pseudogene. The CDR3 spans 15 residues. The CDR3 reads CASSKPKRLWDEQFF. CDR3 in DNA: TGTGCCAGCAGCAAACCGAAGCGTCTTTGGGATGAGCAGTTCTTC.

Only one count was recorded for this clone. This sequence may be a read error, since a much larger clone differs from it by one base. This sample includes further DNA sequences coding for the same CDR3. The chain carries TRBV28 and TRBJ1-5; TRBD1 agrees at 9 bases. The CDR3 sequence is 17 residues long. In germline, CDR1 is MDHEN, CDR2 SYDVKM. In DNA form, the CDR3 reads TGTGCCAGCAGTTTATGGGTAACAGGGGGCGTAAATCAGCCTCAGCATTTT. Protein: CASSLWVTGGVNQPQHF.

The sample holds one count of this clone. The chain uses TRBV7-2 and TRBJ2-7; 10 bases align to TRBD1. The germline V gene encodes CDR1 SGHTA and CDR2 FQGNSA. The CDR3 contains 15 residues. The V and J ends lost 2 bases and 4 bases, in that order; junction bases with no gene match: 5. The CDR3 DNA reads as TGTGCCAGCAGCTTATCGGGGACAGGGGTATACGAGCAGTACTTC. This encodes CASSLSGTGVYEQYF.

The genes are TRBV4-1 and TRBJ1-2; TRBD1 agrees at 7 bases. This CDR3 is built from 18 residues. The germline V gene has CDR1 MGHRA and CDR2 YSYEKL. J was trimmed by 4 bases and V by 0 bases; bases with no gene match: 14. DNA for the CDR3: TGCGCCAGCAGCCAAGATAGAGAAGGGGGCCTAAACCTCTATGGCTACACCTTC. Amino acid sequence: CASSQDREGGLNLYGYTF.

This chain uses TRBV10-3 with TRBJ1-1; D gene uncertain. The V end lost 2 bases, the J end lost 1 base, and 5 bases lay between the germline ends. CDR1 is ENHRY and CDR2 is SYGVKD in the germline V gene. The CDR3 is 13 amino acids. The CDR3 protein is CAISEVANTEAFF. Written as DNA, the CDR3 is TGTGCCATCAGTGAGGTAGCGAACACTGAAGCTTTCTTT.

V gene TRBV10-3 combines with J gene TRBJ2-7, with 8 bases aligning to TRBD1. The CDR3 is 16 residues long. Trimming took 8 bases from V and 2 from J; bases not matched to a gene: 14. Germline V CDR1 and CDR2: ENHRY, SYGVKD. CDR3 region: CAISGPRTGSAYEQYF. The CDR3 DNA follows: TGTGCCATCTCAGGCCCCCGGACAGGGTCGGCCTACGAGCAGTACTTC.

A few counts support this clone. The J gene is TRBJ1-6, the V gene TRBV5-1; no clear D gene. Germline V gene sequence: CDR1 SGHRS, CDR2 YFSETQ. The length of the CDR3 is 14 residues. The V end lost 2 bases, the J end lost 10 bases, and 13 bases lay between the germline ends. The CDR3 loop reads CASSFEREGSPLHF. The CDR3 region has the DNA TGCGCCAGCAGCTTTGAAAGGGAAGGATCACCCCTCCACTTT.

The gene calls are TRBV5-1 and TRBJ2-2; D remains unclear. Trimming removed 4 bases from V and 1 base from J, with 14 bases in between. Looked up from germline, CDR1 is SGHRS and CDR2 is YFSETQ. The CDR3 runs 16 residues. This CDR3 reads CASSPDPRRNTGELFF. The CDR3 DNA reads TGCGCCAGCAGCCCGGACCCCCGAAGGAACACCGGGGAGCTGTTTTTT.

The chain couples TRBV10-3 to TRBJ2-1; 12 nucleotides match TRBD2. V trimming: 9 bases; J trimming: 8 bases; junction bases outside the gene matches: 8. CDR3 length equals 14 residues. The germline CDR1 and CDR2 sequences are ENHRY and SYGVKD. CDR3 DNA: TGTGCCATTCTAGCGGGGGGGCCGGGATATGAGCAGTTCTTC. Residues: CAILAGGPGYEQFF.

The chain employs TRBV5-1 and TRBJ2-5; 9 bases match TRBD1. The CDR3 totals 16 residues. The germline V gene encodes CDR1 SGHRS and CDR2 YFSETQ. Losses at the gene ends were 4 bases for V and 5 bases for J; bases not matched to a gene: 12. CDR3 residues: CASSQQGTGYRETQYF. CDR3 bases: TGCGCCAGCAGCCAACAAGGGACAGGGTACCGGGAGACCCAGTACTTC.

This clone was seen once. V is TRBV30 and J is TRBJ2-6; D is possibly TRBD1 or TRBD2 (5 bases each). V lost 0 bases and J 11 bases, leaving 20 bases between the germline ends. The CDR3 is made up of 16 amino acids. Germline values: CDR1 GTSNPN, CDR2 SVGIG (reference sequence). CDR3 protein: CAWSVITGQRKYVLTF. CDR3 DNA sequence: TGTGCCTGGAGTGTAATAACGGGGCAGCGTAAATACGTCCTGACTTTC.

The rearrangement links TRBV6-1 to TRBJ1-6; 7 bases map to TRBD1. The V segment lost 0 bases and the J segment 1 base; nucleotides outside the gene matches: 6. The CDR3 extends over 18 amino acids. Germline loops: CDR1 MNHNS, CDR2 SASEGT. In DNA, the CDR3 is TGTGCCAGCAGTGAAGCTGCAGGGGGAACTTCCTATAATTCACCCCTCCACTTT. As protein: CASSEAAGGTSYNSPLHF.

The CDR3 DNA is TGTGCCAGCAGCTTAGGGCGGGAGGGCCCTGAGCAGTTCTTC. Its protein is CASSLGREGPEQFF. The chain joins TRBV7-2 to TRBJ2-1, with 9 bases aligning to TRBD2. The germline gives CDR1 SGHTA, CDR2 FQGNSA. J lost 9 bases, V lost 1 base, and 4 bases had no gene match. The CDR3 runs 14 residues.

V is TRBV15 and J is TRBJ2-2; no definite D call. CDR1 is LNHNV, CDR2 YYDKDF, per germline (reference sequence). Trimming stripped 0 bases from V and 6 bases from J, with 11 bases between. The CDR3 is made up of 15 amino acids. The CDR3 region is CATSRDRNKPGELFF. The CDR3 DNA follows: TGTGCCACCAGCAGAGACCGGAACAAACCCGGGGAGCTGTTTTTT.

V gene TRBV29-1 combines with J gene TRBJ2-1; D unresolved. This CDR3 spans 8 amino acids. Trimming took off 1 base at V and 12 bases at J, with 1 base between the two ends. Germline CDR1 SQVTM, CDR2 ANQGSEA. The CDR3 nucleotides read TGCAGCGTTGAAGGGCAGTTCTTC. It codes for CSVEGQFF.

This sequence joins TRBV7-9 and TRBJ1-2; D not resolved. V was shortened by 3 bases and J by 1 base, with 12 bases between the two germline ends. Per the germline V gene, CDR1 is SEHNR and CDR2 is FQNEAQ (reference sequence). This CDR3 contains 15 residues. Written as DNA, the CDR3 is TGTGCCAGCAGCTTCCCGCAGGTGTTTAACTATGGCTACACCTTC. Amino acid sequence: CASSFPQVFNYGYTF.

The table lists this clone with a count of one. The V and J genes are TRBV4-1 and TRBJ2-1, with a weak D call TRBD1 (5 bases). Looked up from germline, CDR1 is MGHRA and CDR2 is YSYEKL. The germline V and J ends were trimmed by 3 bases and 8 bases, with 20 bases remaining between them. The CDR3 spans 16 residues. The CDR3 region is CASSQVDSLTVDEQFF. The CDR3 DNA reads TGCGCCAGCAGCCAGGTCGACAGCTTAACGGTCGATGAGCAGTTCTTC.

The chain is built from TRBV6-1 and TRBJ2-7, with D tentatively TRBD1 (6 bases). This CDR3 is built from 12 residues. Germline V CDR1 and CDR2: MNHNS, SASEGT. V shed 3 bases and J shed 7 bases, with 10 bases lying between them. CDR3 protein: CASSEPGEEQYF. In DNA, the CDR3 is TGTGCCAGCAGTGAGCCAGGGGAAGAGCAGTACTTC.

The CDR3 DNA sequence: TGTGCCAGCAGTTACTCGGCTTCCAGGGTTGTAGCTTTCTTT. Translated: CASSYSASRVVAFF. This chain connects TRBV6-5 to TRBJ1-1; possibly TRBD1 for D (5 bases). The CDR3 extends over 14 amino acids. The V gene lost 0 bases and the J gene lost 10 bases, with 15 bases spanning the gap. The germline V gene has CDR1 MNHEY and CDR2 SVGAGI.

This sequence joins TRBV5-8 and TRBJ2-7; D gene unclear. Trimming took off 3 bases at V and 2 bases at J, with 0 bases between the two ends. Germline V lookup: CDR1 SGHTS, CDR2 YDEGEE. CDR3 size: 10 residues. CDR3 in DNA: TGTGCCAGCAGCTCCTACGAGCAGTACTTC. This sequence encodes CASSSYEQYF.

The V gene is TRBV2, the J gene TRBJ2-3; D gene uncertain. The germline V gene has CDR1 SNHLY and CDR2 FYNNEI. Trimming left V 8 bases short and J 3 bases short, with 6 bases between. The CDR3 sequence is 11 residues long. CDR3 coding DNA: TGTGCCAGCGCGCTAACAGATACGCAGTATTTT. Protein product: CASALTDTQYF. The variable domain in full, with the rest retrieved from reference TRBV2 and TRBJ2-3, is EPEVTQTPSHQVTQMGQEVILRCVPISNHLYFYWYRQILGQKVEFLVSFYNNEISEKSEIFDDQFSVERPDGSNFTLKIRSTKLEDSAMYFCASALTDTQYFGPGTRLTVL.

This sequence joins TRBV7-9 and TRBJ2-5, with D possibly being TRBD1 or TRBD2 (6 bases each). Germline values: CDR1 SEHNR, CDR2 FQNEAQ (reference sequence). V lost 0 bases and J lost 4, with 9 bases in between. The CDR3 runs to 14 residues. The CDR3 sequence is CASSLAGGRETQYF. The CDR3 DNA reads as TGTGCCAGCAGCTTAGCTGGGGGGCGAGAGACCCAGTACTTC.